The present T cell receptor beta chain was sequenced within a study of T cells in Graves' hyperthyroidism and ophthalmopathy. When ophthalmopathy did not progress within 18 months, Graves' hyperthyroidism was considered stable. Those with hyperthyroidism were 18 to 65 years old, newly diagnosed, and ill for under 2 months. Researchers amplified the TCR beta CDR3 regions from RNA transcripts. The study used the HTBI primer set for a first-round RT-PCR of the TCR CDR3. Each CDR3 protein is one row after TCRdb ran MiXCR on the multiplex PCR reads. Among about 350,000 distinct CDR3 sequences listed, approximately 15% were seen once. This clonotype turned up a few times. Its antigen is currently unknown. Study observations and caveats: Most thyroid-expanded clonotypes above 0.001 were also found in blood.

This clonotype was sampled from a woman in her 30s with Graves' hyperthyroidism. Sequenced material: blood.

The CDR3: CSARGPESEQYF. The CDR3 coding sequence is TGCAGTGCCCGGGGCCCCGAAAGTGAGCAGTACTTC. V and J are TRBV20-1 and TRBJ2-7; D might be TRBD1 or TRBD2, each matching 5 bases. Between the trimmed V and J ends, which lost 6 bases and 7 bases, there was a span of 16 bases. This CDR3 comprises 12 residues. Per the germline V gene, CDR1 is DFQATT and CDR2 is SNEGSKA (reference sequence).